This TCR beta chain emerged from a study of shared clonotypes between healthy human individuals. Study outcomes and limitations: Clonotype sharing levels among donors were expected to vary with sequencing depth.

About this clone: Its antigen is undetermined.

The CDR3 runs to 14 residues. Per germline, CDR1 SGHTA and CDR2 FQGTGA. The V gene lost 5 bases and the J gene lost 2 bases, with 11 bases spanning the gap. At the deep level, the assay was run. Several immunoSEQ 96-well plates shared each subset's DNA, each plate a replicate. Measured with immunoSEQ multiplex PCR; TCRdb has only the in-frame clones, and not every one. Of 530,000 or so clones listed, over 75% are singletons. Healthy and HIV-negative, the adult donors had no recent acute infections or vaccinations. The gene calls are TRBV7-3 and TRBJ2-3, with a tentative D call TRBD1 (5 bases). Sequenced sample: PBMCs. This receptor was identified in a woman in her 40s in good health. Some clones in this sample may be carry-over from other donors' samples. This CDR3 reads CASSPDSHTDTQYF. The CDR3 bases are TGTGCCAGCAGCCCCGACAGCCACACAGATACGCAGTATTTT.